The 6 T cell receptor beta chains below were found in one sample sequenced in a study of T cells expressing NK-cell markers. Following a re-call of the 5' RACE reads, TCRdb has one entry per CDR3 protein and lacks DNA. The listing records 440,000 or so distinct CDR3 sequences. The specimen was blood T cells: a sorted CD56 or NKG2C T cell subset, CD4+ or CD8+ T cells, or bulk PBMC T cells (not recorded which). The receptors come from a woman aged 18-70 years in good health.

This sequence joins TRBV5-1 and TRBJ2-5. There are 13 residues in the CDR3. CDR1 and CDR2 from the germline V gene are SGHRS and YFSETQ. This CDR3 reads CASSFMDQETQYF.

The gene calls are TRBV10-1 and TRBJ1-1; TCRdb indicates TRBD1, and absent DNA this call remains unverified. The CDR3 runs 13 residues. From germline, CDR1 is WNHNN and CDR2 SYGVQD (reference sequence). The CDR3 reads CASSPMVQGSAFF.

V and J are TRBV2 and TRBJ2-5; the TRBD1 assignment by TCRdb is unverifiable without DNA. CDR1 and CDR2 (germline): SNHLY, FYNNEI. The CDR3 spans 14 residues. CDR3: CASKPGLPQETQYF.

V usage is TRBV7-9 and J usage is TRBJ2-1; TCRdb names TRBD1, which stays unverified in the absence of DNA. CDR3 size: 16 residues. Germline loops: CDR1 SEHNR, CDR2 FQNEAQ (reference sequence). The CDR3 spells CATRGGVSSYRNEQFF.

This chain connects TRBV28 to TRBJ2-1; TCRdb names TRBD1, which stays unverified in the absence of DNA. The CDR3 has 16 amino acids. Germline V CDR1 and CDR2: MDHEN, SYDVKM. The CDR3 region is CASSLWVGERDNEQFF.

The rearrangement links TRBV29-1 to TRBJ2-1; TCRdb indicates TRBD1, and absent DNA this call remains unverified. The CDR3 extends over 16 amino acids. Germline V gene sequence: CDR1 SQVTM, CDR2 ANQGSEA. The CDR3 loop is CSGILGGLSSYNEQFF.